This entry is about one TCR beta chain. What it binds is not known. The entry originates in a study of blood T cells in healthy people across ages. Study overall: About one barcoded TCR beta cDNA was captured per two T cells.

A second PCR, run for roughly 7 to 11 cycles, used a sample-barcoded 5' primer plus a J-beta primer mix. With 12 random nucleotides, a template-switch adaptor tagged each individual cDNA molecule. TCRdb re-analysed the 5' RACE reads in MiXCR, keeping a single row per CDR3 protein. The sample lists over 600,000 distinct CDR3 sequences; roughly three fifths were seen once. Samples each yielded at least 5.5 micrograms of total RNA. Study-wide findings and caveats: Donors of long life had a larger count of naive CD4+ cells and greater diversity than aged donors.

J gave up 4 bases and V 6 bases, and 12 bases lay outside the gene matches. Per germline, CDR1 LGHDT and CDR2 YNNKEL (reference sequence). The CDR3 length is 18 residues. The source is a man aged 40-55 years in good health. The chain links TRBV3-1 to TRBJ2-1; 13 bases are shared with TRBD2. Sequenced: blood. The CDR3 protein is CASSPRTSGSSQYNEQFF. The CDR3 DNA is TGTGCCAGCAGTCCGAGGACTAGCGGGAGCTCACAGTACAATGAGCAGTTCTTC.